Below, 10 T cell receptor beta chains from the same sample are listed, as sequenced in a study of T cells after yellow fever vaccination. TCRdb recomputed calls from the 5' RACE reads with MiXCR, one row per CDR3 protein. This table holds 450,000 to 600,000 distinct CDR3 sequences, approximately 12% found once. This specimen was PBMCs, taken on the day of the yellow fever booster vaccination. All receptors derive from a man aged 30 to 39 who received the YFV17D yellow fever vaccine.

The chain joins TRBV5-1 to TRBJ1-1, with D possibly TRBD1 on 5 matching bases. With 6 bases removed from V and 3 bases from J, the gap between germline ends came to 12 bases. This CDR3 has 13 residues. Germline CDR1 is SGHRS and CDR2 is YFSETQ. CDR3 region: CASKAGTDTEAFF. The DNA of the CDR3 is TGCGCCAGCAAAGCAGGGACGGACACTGAAGCTTTCTTT.

This chain links TRBV5-6 with TRBJ2-1; possible D gene TRBD1, 5 bases. Trimming removed 4 bases from V and 4 bases from J, with 15 bases in between. Germline CDR1 SGHDT, CDR2 YYEEEE. The length of the CDR3 is 15 residues. The CDR3 coding sequence is TGTGCCAGCAGCGTCCGGGTCGACAGTTACAATGAGCAGTTCTTC. This sequence encodes CASSVRVDSYNEQFF. Drawing the rest from reference TRBV5-6 and TRBJ2-1, the complete variable domain is DAGVTQSPTHLIKTRGQQVTLRCSPKSGHDTVSWYQQALGQGPQFIFQYYEEEERQRGNFPDRFSGHQFPNYSSELNVNALLLGDSALYLCASSVRVDSYNEQFFGPGTRLTVL.

The chain has TRBV30 and TRBJ2-7; D call uncertain. Germline CDR1 GTSNPN, CDR2 SVGIG (reference sequence). Trimming stripped 2 bases from V and 3 bases from J, with 8 bases between. This CDR3 has 12 residues. The CDR3 loop is CAWSKTSYEQYF. The CDR3 DNA follows: TGTGCCTGGAGTAAGACAAGCTACGAGCAGTACTTC. Full variable domain (missing parts from reference TRBV30 and TRBJ2-7): SQTIHQWPATLVQPVGSPLSLECTVEGTSNPNLYWYRQAAGRGLQLLFYSVGIGQISSEVPQNLSASRPQDRQFILSSKKLLLSDSGFYLCAWSKTSYEQYFGPGTRLTVT.

This clonotype was observed a few times. The V and J genes are TRBV6-2 or TRBV6-3 and TRBJ1-1; D not certain. The CDR3 is made up of 13 amino acids. Germline values: CDR1 MNHEY, CDR2 SVGEGT. The germline V and J ends were trimmed by 2 bases and 2 bases, with 6 bases remaining between them. For the CDR3, the DNA is TGTGCCAGCAGTTACGGGGAAAACACTGAAGCTTTCTTT. Amino acid sequence: CASSYGENTEAFF.

The gene calls are TRBV7-2 and TRBJ2-3; 9 bases match TRBD2. The V gene end was trimmed by 1 base and the J gene end by 6 bases; junction bases not matched to a gene: 11. Germline values: CDR1 SGHTA, CDR2 FQGNSA. The CDR3 loop spans 17 amino acids. The CDR3 region is CASSLGVAGGYSDTQYF. CDR3 nucleotide sequence: TGTGCCAGCAGCTTAGGCGTCGCGGGAGGGTACTCCGATACGCAGTATTTT. The full variable domain, in which reference TRBV7-2 and TRBJ2-3 provide the parts outside the CDR3, is GAGVSQSPSNKVTEKGKDVELRCDPISGHTALYWYRQSLGQGLEFLIYFQGNSAPDKSGLPSDRFSAERTGGSVSTLTIQRTQQEDSAVYLCASSLGVAGGYSDTQYFGPGTRLTVL.

This clonotype was picked up a small number of times. The chain combines TRBV20-1 with TRBJ1-4; no reliable D call. V was trimmed by 1 base and J by 8 bases, leaving 8 bases between them. Germline V gene data show CDR1 as DFQATT and CDR2 as SNEGSKA (reference sequence). CDR3 length: 12 amino acids. CDR3 residues: CSARAVWEKLFF. As DNA, the CDR3 is TGCAGTGCTAGAGCAGTATGGGAAAAACTGTTTTTT.

This clonotype was counted at least ten times. The J gene is TRBJ2-7, the V gene TRBV3-1; D gene uncertain. CDR1 LGHDT and CDR2 YNNKEL come from the germline V gene (reference sequence). Trimming left V 3 bases short and J 0 bases short, with 6 bases between. The CDR3 runs to 13 residues. The CDR3 nucleotides are TGTGCCAGCAGCCACCGACGCTCCTACGAGCAGTACTTC. Translating it yields CASSHRRSYEQYF.

The sample holds a few counts of this clonotype. V is TRBV28 and J is TRBJ2-2; 8 bases fit TRBD1. The V gene's germline CDR1 is MDHEN and CDR2 SYDVKM. The CDR3 length is 16 residues. After removal of 4 bases from V and 4 bases from J, the junction contained 8 bases not matched to a gene. CDR3: CASSSAGGKFTGELFF. CDR3 coding DNA: TGTGCCAGCAGTTCGGCAGGGGGCAAGTTCACCGGGGAGCTGTTTTTT. Supplemented by reference TRBV28 and TRBJ2-2, the full variable domain reads DVKVTQSSRYLVKRTGEKVFLECVQDMDHENMFWYRQDPGLGLRLIYFSYDVKMKEKGDIPEGYSVSREKKERFSLILESASTNQTSMYLCASSSAGGKFTGELFFGEGSRLTVL.

This clonotype was observed a handful of times. This sequence joins TRBV6-4 and TRBJ2-1; D possibly corresponds to TRBD1 (6 bases). Germline V lookup: CDR1 MRHNA, CDR2 SNTAGT. Trimming stripped 7 bases from V and 2 bases from J, with 12 bases between. The CDR3 runs 14 residues. CDR3: CASKYRDTYNEQFF. The CDR3 nucleotides are TGTGCCAGCAAGTATCGGGACACCTACAATGAGCAGTTCTTC.

The chain has TRBV12-3 or TRBV12-4 and TRBJ1-1; maybe TRBD1 (6 bases). This CDR3 has 13 amino acids. V gave up 7 bases and J gave up 7 bases, with 16 bases separating them. The CDR3 region has the DNA TGTGCCAGCAACGGACAGAGCCAAGGTGAAGCTTTCTTT. Protein product: CASNGQSQGEAFF.